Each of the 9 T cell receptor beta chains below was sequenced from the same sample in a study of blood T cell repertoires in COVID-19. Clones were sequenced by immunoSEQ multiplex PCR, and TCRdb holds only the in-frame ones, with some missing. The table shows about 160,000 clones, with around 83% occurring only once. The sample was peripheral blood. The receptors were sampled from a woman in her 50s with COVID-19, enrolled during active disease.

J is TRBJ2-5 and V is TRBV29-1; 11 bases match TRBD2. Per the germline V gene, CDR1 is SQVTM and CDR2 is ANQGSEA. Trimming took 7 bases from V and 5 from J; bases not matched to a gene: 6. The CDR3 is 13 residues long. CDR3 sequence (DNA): TGCAGCGGCAGACTAGCGGGGCGGGAGACCCAGTACTTC. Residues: CSGRLAGRETQYF.

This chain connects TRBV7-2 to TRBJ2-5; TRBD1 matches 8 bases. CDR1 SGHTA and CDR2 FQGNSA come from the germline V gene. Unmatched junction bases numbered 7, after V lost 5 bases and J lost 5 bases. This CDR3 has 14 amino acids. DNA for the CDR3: TGTGCCAGCAGCCCCGGGACAGGTCGCGAGACCCAGTACTTC. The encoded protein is CASSPGTGRETQYF.

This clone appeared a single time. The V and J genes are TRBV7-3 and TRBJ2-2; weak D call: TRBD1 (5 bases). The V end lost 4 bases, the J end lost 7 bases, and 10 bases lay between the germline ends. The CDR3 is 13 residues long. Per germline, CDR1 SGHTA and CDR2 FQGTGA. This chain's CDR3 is CASSSQTDGELFF. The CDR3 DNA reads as TGTGCCAGCAGCTCTCAGACAGACGGGGAGCTGTTTTTT.

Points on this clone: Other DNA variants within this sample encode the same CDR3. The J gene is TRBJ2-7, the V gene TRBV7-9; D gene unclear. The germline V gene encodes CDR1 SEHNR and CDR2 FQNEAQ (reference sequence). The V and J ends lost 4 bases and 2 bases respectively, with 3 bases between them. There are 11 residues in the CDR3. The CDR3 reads CASSSTYEQYF. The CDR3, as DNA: TGTGCCAGCAGCTCAACCTACGAGCAGTACTTC. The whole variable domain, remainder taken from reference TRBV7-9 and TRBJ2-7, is DTGVSQNPRHKITKRGQNVTFRCDPISEHNRLYWYRQTLGQGPEFLTYFQNEAQLEKSRLLSDRFSAERPKGSFSTLEIQRTEQGDSAMYLCASSSTYEQYFGPGTRLTVT.

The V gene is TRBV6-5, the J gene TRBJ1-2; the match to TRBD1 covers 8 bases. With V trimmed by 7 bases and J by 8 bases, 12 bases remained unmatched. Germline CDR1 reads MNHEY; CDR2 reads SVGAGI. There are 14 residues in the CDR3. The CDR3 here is CASTTGQGNWGYTF. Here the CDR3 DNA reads TGTGCCAGCACCACCGGACAGGGAAACTGGGGCTACACCTTC.

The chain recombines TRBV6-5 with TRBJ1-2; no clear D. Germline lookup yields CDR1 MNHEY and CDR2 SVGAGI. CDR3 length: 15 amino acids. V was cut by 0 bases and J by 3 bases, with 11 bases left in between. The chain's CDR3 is CASSYSRSGDYGYTF. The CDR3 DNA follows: TGTGCCAGCAGTTACTCGAGGTCCGGGGACTATGGCTACACCTTC.

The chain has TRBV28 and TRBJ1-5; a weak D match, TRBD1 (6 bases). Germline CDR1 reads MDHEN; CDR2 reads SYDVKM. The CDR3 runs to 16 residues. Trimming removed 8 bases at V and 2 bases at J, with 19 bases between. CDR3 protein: CASYPWGAGGNQPQHF. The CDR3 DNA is TGTGCCAGCTACCCCTGGGGAGCAGGGGGCAATCAGCCCCAGCATTTT.

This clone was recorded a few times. DNA of the CDR3: TGCGCCAGCAGCCAGCCGGGACAGGGGATGGGTGGCTACACCTTC. This codes for CASSQPGQGMGGYTF. The V and J genes are TRBV5-1 and TRBJ1-2; 10 positions agree with TRBD1. Germline trimming cut 4 bases from V and 7 bases from J; bases unmatched to any gene: 10. This CDR3 region has 15 residues. The germline V gene encodes CDR1 SGHRS and CDR2 YFSETQ.

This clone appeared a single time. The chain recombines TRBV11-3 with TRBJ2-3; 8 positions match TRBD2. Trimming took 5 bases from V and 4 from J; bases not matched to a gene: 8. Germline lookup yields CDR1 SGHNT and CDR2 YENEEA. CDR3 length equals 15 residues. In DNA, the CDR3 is TGTGCCAGCAGCGGACGCGGGGGGCCAGCAGATACGCAGTATTTT. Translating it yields CASSGRGGPADTQYF.